This T cell receptor (beta chain) was captured by sequencing in a study of tumor-infiltrating lymphocytes in localized non-small cell lung cancer. Whole-study context: Several tumor histologies, both smoking statuses, and some post-neoadjuvant chemotherapy samples were included. Resected tumor was paired with non-adjacent uninvolved lung from the same patient.

Findings and caveats of the study: Different pieces of the same tissue went to different assays, confounding technical variation with intratumor heterogeneity.

The CDR3 sequence is 15 residues long. Losses at the gene ends were 5 bases for V and 5 bases for J; bases not matched to a gene: 7. Germline V gene data show CDR1 as MNHEY and CDR2 as SVGAGI. Using immunoSEQ multiplex PCR, the repertoire was profiled, and TCRdb retains in-frame clones only, with some absent. The sample contains some 12,000 clones, 80% to 90% of which appear only once. Turning to this clone: The antigen remains unidentified.

This receptor was taken from a human donor with non-small cell lung cancer. The chain has TRBV6-5 and TRBJ2-1, with TRBD2 matching over 9 bases. Material: uninvolved lung tissue not adjacent to the tumor. The CDR3 here is CASSRPGTSNNEQFF. The DNA for the CDR3 is TGTGCCAGCAGTAGACCCGGGACTAGCAACAATGAGCAGTTCTTC.